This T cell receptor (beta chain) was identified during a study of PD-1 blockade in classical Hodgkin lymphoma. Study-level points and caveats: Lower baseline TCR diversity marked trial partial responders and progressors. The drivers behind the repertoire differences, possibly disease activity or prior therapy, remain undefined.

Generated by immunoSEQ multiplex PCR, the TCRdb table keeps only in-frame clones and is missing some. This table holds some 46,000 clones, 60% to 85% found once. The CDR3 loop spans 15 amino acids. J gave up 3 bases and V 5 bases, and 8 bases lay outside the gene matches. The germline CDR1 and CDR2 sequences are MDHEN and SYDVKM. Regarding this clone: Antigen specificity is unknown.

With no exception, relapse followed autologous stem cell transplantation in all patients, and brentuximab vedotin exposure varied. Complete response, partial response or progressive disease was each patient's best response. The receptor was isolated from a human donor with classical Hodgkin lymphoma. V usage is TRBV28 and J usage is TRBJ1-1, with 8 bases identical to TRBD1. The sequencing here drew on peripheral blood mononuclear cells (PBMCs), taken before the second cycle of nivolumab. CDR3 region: CASSPYRGGDTEAFF. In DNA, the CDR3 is TGTGCCAGCAGTCCTTACAGGGGGGGGGACACTGAAGCTTTCTTT.